The source of this T cell receptor (beta chain) is a study of CD8+ T cells in alopecia areata. Investigators isolated RNA and reverse transcribed it into cDNA to act as the sequencing template. TCRdb keeps only in-frame clones here, not all; method: immunoSEQ multiplex PCR. This table holds 130,000 or so clones, roughly 55% found once. Study outcomes and limitations: Tofacitinib yielded significantly lower scalp clonality and fewer expanded CD8+ clones among the top 100. Compared with normal scalp, lesional scalp had higher clonality and more expanded CD8+ clones. Scalp and blood retained many expanded lesional clones during tofacitinib.

V dropped 6 bases and J dropped 3 bases, with 12 bases sitting between them. Germline CDR1 is SQVTM and CDR2 is ANQGSEA. The CDR3 runs 13 residues. On this clone: The antigen is undetermined.

Sample treatment: oral pan-JAK inhibitor, 5-10 mg twice daily. The researchers isolated CD4+ and CD8+ T cells from PBMCs by sorting. The chain employs TRBV29-1 and TRBJ1-3, with D hard to call. The sequence came from a human donor with alopecia areata. The material sequenced was CD4+ T cells sorted from blood, taken at week 4, from a patient treated with tofacitinib. In DNA, the CDR3 is TGCAGCGTCTTCAGAGGGTATGGAAACACCATATATTTT. As protein: CSVFRGYGNTIYF.